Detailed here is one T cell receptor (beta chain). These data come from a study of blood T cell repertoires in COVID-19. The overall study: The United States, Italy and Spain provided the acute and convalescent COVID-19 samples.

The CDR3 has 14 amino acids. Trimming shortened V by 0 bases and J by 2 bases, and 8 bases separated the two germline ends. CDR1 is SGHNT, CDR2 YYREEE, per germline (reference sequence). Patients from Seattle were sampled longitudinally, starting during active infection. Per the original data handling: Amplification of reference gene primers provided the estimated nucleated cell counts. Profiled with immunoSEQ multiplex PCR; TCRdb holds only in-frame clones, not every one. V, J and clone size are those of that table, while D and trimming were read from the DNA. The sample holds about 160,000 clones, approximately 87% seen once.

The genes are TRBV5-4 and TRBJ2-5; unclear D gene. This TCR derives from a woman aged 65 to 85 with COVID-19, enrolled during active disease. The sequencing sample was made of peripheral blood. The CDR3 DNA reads TGTGCCAGCAGCTTGGTTACTGCACAAGAGACCCAGTACTTC. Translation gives CASSLVTAQETQYF.